The rows below give T cell receptor beta chains drawn from one sample of a study of blood T cell repertoires in COVID-19. Only in-frame clones appear in the TCRdb table, and some are missing; sequencing was by immunoSEQ multiplex PCR. The repertoire holds roughly 290,000 clones, with around nine tenths as singletons. The sample was PBMCs or T cells enriched from blood (not recorded which). The source of these receptors is a woman between 35 and 50 years old who had recovered from COVID-19. Both conserved end residues are part of each CDR3. A D gene is named only where the DNA matches it firmly. Rows may omit the clone size; those that give it use once, few, many or a size class.

TRBV6-5	11	TRBJ1-1	-	-	TGTGCCAGTTTAGGGGCCTTTGGAGCTTTCTTT	CASLGAFGAFF
TRBV27	12	TRBJ2-4	-	-	TGTGCCAGCAGCAACCTAACTGGCATTCAGTACTTC	CASSNLTGIQYF
TRBV18	14	TRBJ1-1	-	-	TGTGCCAGCTCACCACCCGGGATGGGAACTGAAGCTTTCTTT	CASSPPGMGTEAFF
TRBV29-1	15	TRBJ2-1	TRBD2	-	TGCAGCGTTGATAGACTAGCGGGCGCTTCCAATGAGCAGTTCTTC	CSVDRLAGASNEQFF
TRBV5-1	13	TRBJ1-1	-	-	TGCGCCAGCAGCGTGGACAAGAACACTGAAGCTTTCTTT	CASSVDKNTEAFF
TRBV19	15	TRBJ1-1	-	once	TGTGCCAGTAGCCTTATCACCGGACAGATCGGAAGAGCTTTCTTT	CASSLITGQIGRAFF
TRBV27	17	TRBJ2-4	TRBD2	-	TGTGCCAGCAGTAAAAACCGGGACTATGAAGCCAAAAACATTCAGTACTTC	CASSKNRDYEAKNIQYF
TRBV19	15	TRBJ2-1	-	-	TGTGCCAGTAGCAGCACTAGTTATGCCTACAATGAGCAGTTCTTC	CASSSTSYAYNEQFF
TRBV3-1/TRBV3-2	15	TRBJ1-1	-	-	TGTGCCAGCAGCCACCGGGACACTATGAACACTGAAGCTTTCTTT	CASSHRDTMNTEAFF
TRBV21-1	18	TRBJ1-1	-	-	TGTGCCAGCAGCCCGTTAATACAGGGTCGGAAGCGAAACACTGAAGCTTTCTTT	CASSPLIQGRKRNTEAFF
TRBV19	14	TRBJ1-5	-	few	TGTGCCAGTAGTACCGGACAAACCAATCAGCCCCAGCATTTT	CASSTGQTNQPQHF
TRBV20-1	14	TRBJ1-1	TRBD1	-	TGCAGTGCTAGTGGACAGGGGCGGAGTACTGAAGCTTTCTTT	CSASGQGRSTEAFF
TRBV19	13	TRBJ2-7	TRBD1	-	TGTGCCAGTAGTGGGACAGGGAGACACGAGCAGTACTTC	CASSGTGRHEQYF
TRBV27	18	TRBJ2-3	-	-	TGTGCCAGCATTCCGTCGGCCTGGGCCATGAGAGGCACAGATACGCAGTATTTT	CASIPSAWAMRGTDTQYF
TRBV5-1	15	TRBJ1-4	TRBD1	-	TGCGCCAGCAGCACGGACAGGGGCTTGGTTGAAAAACTGTTTTTT	CASSTDRGLVEKLFF
TRBV9	18	TRBJ1-3	TRBD1	-	TGTGCCAGCAGCGTAGATATTGGACGACAGGGGCCTGGAAACACCATATATTTT	CASSVDIGRQGPGNTIYF
TRBV7-2	14	TRBJ2-3	-	-	TGTGCCAGCAGCTCAAGGCGGGGTACAGATACGCAGTATTTT	CASSSRRGTDTQYF
TRBV18	16	TRBJ2-7	TRBD1	-	TGTGCCAGCTCCCCGCTGAGGGGGACAGGGTTTTACGAGCAGTACTTC	CASSPLRGTGFYEQYF
TRBV6-1	16	TRBJ2-7	-	-	TGTGCCAGCAGTGAAAGGCGGTCGCGGAATTCCTACGAGCAGTACTTC	CASSERRSRNSYEQYF
TRBV24-1	16	TRBJ2-2	TRBD2	-	TGTGCCACCAGTGACCCCGCGGGGGGCATGACCGGGGAGCTGTTTTTT	CATSDPAGGMTGELFF
TRBV5-5	15	TRBJ2-7	-	-	TGTGCCACCGGTGCAGGTCCCAAAGGGGACTACGAGCAGTACTTC	CATGAGPKGDYEQYF
TRBV27	16	TRBJ1-1	TRBD1	-	TGTGCCAGCAGTTCGCCGGGACAGGGTTCGAACATTGAAGCTTTCTTT	CASSSPGQGSNIEAFF
TRBV7-2	15	TRBJ1-4	-	-	TGTGCCAGCAGCCTCCGACTGCGGGCGGGTGAAAAACTGTTTTTT	CASSLRLRAGEKLFF
TRBV6-5	14	TRBJ1-2	TRBD1	-	TGTGCCAGCAGCCCAGGGGGCCAAAACTATGGCTACACCTTC	CASSPGGQNYGYTF
TRBV2	16	TRBJ2-2	TRBD2	-	TGTGCCAGCAGTGTTCCGGGACTAGTAAACACCGGGGAGCTGTTTTTT	CASSVPGLVNTGELFF
TRBV9	15	TRBJ1-3	-	once	TGTGCCAGCACCCGGGGGGCCTCCTCTGGAAACACCATATATTTT	CASTRGASSGNTIYF
TRBV7-2	14	TRBJ1-2	-	-	TGTGCCAGCAGCACCAGGACTATTCCCTATGGCTACACCTTC	CASSTRTIPYGYTF
TRBV18	17	TRBJ1-5	TRBD1	-	TGTGCCAGCTCACCGCGGGACAGGGTTCATAGCAATCAGCCCCAGCATTTT	CASSPRDRVHSNQPQHF
TRBV7-9	15	TRBJ2-7	TRBD1	-	TGTGCCAGCAGCCCATGGACAGGGTTTTCCTACGAGCAGTACTTC	CASSPWTGFSYEQYF
TRBV11-2	13	TRBJ1-2	TRBD1	-	TGTGCCAGCAGCTTGGGACAGAACTATGGCTACACCTTC	CASSLGQNYGYTF
TRBV7-6	16	TRBJ1-3	TRBD1	few	TGTGCCAGCAGCTCACAGCTAGGGGGCGCCGGAAACACCATATATTTT	CASSSQLGGAGNTIYF
TRBV5-1	14	TRBJ2-3	-	-	TGCGCCAGCAGCTTGGGGGCCCGCACAGATACGCAGTATTTT	CASSLGARTDTQYF
TRBV6-5	12	TRBJ1-4	-	-	TGTGCCAGCAAACAGACGAATGAAAAACTGTTTTTT	CASKQTNEKLFF
TRBV7-8	16	TRBJ1-5	TRBD1	-	TGTGCCAGCAGCTCCAAACAGGGGGCGGGCAATCAGCCCCAGCATTTT	CASSSKQGAGNQPQHF
TRBV3-1/TRBV3-2	15	TRBJ2-5	TRBD2	-	TGTGCCAGCAGGGGAGCGGGGGGTATCCAAGAGACCCAGTACTTC	CASRGAGGIQETQYF
TRBV15	15	TRBJ1-4	-	-	TGTGCCACCAGCAGAGTTGCAGGGGAGGGTGAAAAACTGTTTTTT	CATSRVAGEGEKLFF
TRBV6-1	17	TRBJ1-5	TRBD1	-	TGTGCCAGCAGTGTTTCCTTAGGGGGCGGAAGCAATCAGCCCCAGCATTTT	CASSVSLGGGSNQPQHF
TRBV10-3	16	TRBJ2-5	TRBD2	-	TGTGCCATCAGCAAGGCTAGCGGTTTGTACCAAGAGACCCAGTACTTC	CAISKASGLYQETQYF
TRBV7-2	14	TRBJ1-2	-	-	TGTGCCAGCAGCTCGGGTGGGGGAGGGTATGGCTACACCTTC	CASSSGGGGYGYTF
TRBV5-1	13	TRBJ2-3	-	-	TGCGCCAGCAGCTTGCAGGTTGCGGATACGCAGTATTTT	CASSLQVADTQYF
TRBV10-1	13	TRBJ2-1	-	-	TGCGCCAGCAGTGAGGGGGGAGGCTCGCAGCAGTTCTTC	CASSEGGGSQQFF
TRBV4-1	16	TRBJ2-5	TRBD1	-	TGCGCCAGCAGCCAAGAACCCCAGGGGGACCAAGAGACCCAGTACTTC	CASSQEPQGDQETQYF
TRBV13	12	TRBJ2-7	-	-	TGTGCCAGCAGCTCAGACGGGTACGAGCAGTACTTC	CASSSDGYEQYF
TRBV5-1	14	TRBJ1-1	-	-	TGCGCCAGCAGCCCTATCCAAATGAACACTGAAGCTTTCTTT	CASSPIQMNTEAFF
TRBV28	13	TRBJ1-5	TRBD1	-	TGTAGGACAGGGGGATTGGTCAATCAGCCCCAGCATTTT	CRTGGLVNQPQHF
TRBV7-6	15	TRBJ1-3	TRBD1	once	TGTGCCAGCAGCCCACTCGGGACAGAAGGAAACACCATATATTTT	CASSPLGTEGNTIYF
TRBV5-1	13	TRBJ2-3	-	-	TGCGCCAGCAGCTTGAATAGGGAGGATACGCAGTATTTT	CASSLNREDTQYF
TRBV9	14	TRBJ1-2	-	-	TGTGCCAGCAGCCCCAGGGGAGGGGGCTATGGCTACACCTTC	CASSPRGGGYGYTF
TRBV30	14	TRBJ1-6	-	once	TGTGCCTGGAGTGCACGACAGGTTAGGTCTCCCCTCCACTTT	CAWSARQVRSPLHF
TRBV30	12	TRBJ1-2	-	once	TGTGCCTGGAGCCCCCAGGATTATGGCTACACCTTC	CAWSPQDYGYTF
TRBV19	15	TRBJ1-4	TRBD1	-	TGTGCCAGTAGCCCAAGGACAGGGGGCTATGAAAAACTGTTTTTT	CASSPRTGGYEKLFF
TRBV5-5	14	TRBJ1-1	-	-	TGTGCCAGCAGCCAAGGGAGTCAATCCACTGAAGCTTTCTTT	CASSQGSQSTEAFF
TRBV10-1	11	TRBJ1-5	-	-	TGCGCCAGGCCCCAGGAGGGGCCCCAGCATTTT	CARPQEGPQHF
TRBV2	13	TRBJ2-2	-	once	TGTGCCAGCAGCTACACAGGGACCGGGGAGCTGTTTTTT	CASSYTGTGELFF
TRBV11-1	13	TRBJ1-2	-	-	TGTGCCAGCAGCTTAGGAGAGGGCTATGGCTACACCTTC	CASSLGEGYGYTF
TRBV5-1	14	TRBJ2-3	-	-	TGCGCCAGCAGACCCCCGGAGCGCACAGATACGCAGTATTTT	CASRPPERTDTQYF
TRBV9	15	TRBJ1-2	-	-	TGTGCCAGCAGCGCTCCGAGGGGGTTGGACTATGGCTACACCTTC	CASSAPRGLDYGYTF
TRBV9	14	TRBJ1-4	-	-	TGTGCCAGCAGCATCCGTCAGGGGCCGGAAAAACTGTTTTTT	CASSIRQGPEKLFF
TRBV5-6	13	TRBJ1-1	-	-	TGTGCCAGCAGCTTGTTGTTGGCAGTCGAAGCTTTCTTT	CASSLLLAVEAFF